This passage covers 11 T cell receptor beta chains from one sample sequenced in a study of Tregs in tolerant kidney transplant recipients. CFSE-labeled recipient PBMCs were cultured more than 5 days with irradiated graft donor PBMCs, then FACS-sorted. What these receptors recognize is not known. Some clones are missing from TCRdb's copy, which holds only in-frame ones; the method was immunoSEQ multiplex PCR. This sample carries thousands of clones, roughly a third of them seen once, and the ten largest clones take 5.8%. The source was CD8+ T cells from blood cultured with allogeneic cells, collected before the transplant. The receptors were sampled from a human patient who received a combined kidney and bone marrow transplant.

As concerns this clone: At one end, the junction sequence differs from germline, possibly due to a read error. Other DNA sequences of this sample code for an identical CDR3. The chain combines TRBV11-2 with TRBJ1-6; 7 bases are a match to TRBD1. Germline values: CDR1 SGHAT, CDR2 FQNNGV. The CDR3 is made up of 16 amino acids. The CDR3 sequence: CASSSTGLDYNSPLHF. The CDR3 bases are TGTGCCAGCAGCTCGACAGGGCTAGACTATAATTCCCCCCTCCACTTT.

The gene calls are TRBV30 and TRBJ1-2, with a weak D call TRBD1 (6 bases). Trimming pared 5 bases from V and 0 bases from J, leaving 16 bases between. Germline V gene lookup returns CDR1 GTSNPN and CDR2 SVGIG (reference sequence). The CDR3 sequence is 15 residues long. This CDR3 is CAWGDIGLANYGYTF. The CDR3 region has the DNA TGTGCCTGGGGGGACATAGGCTTAGCTAACTATGGCTACACCTTC. Full variable domain (remainder filled in from reference TRBV30 and TRBJ1-2): SQTIHQWPATLVQPVGSPLSLECTVEGTSNPNLYWYRQAAGRGLQLLFYSVGIGQISSEVPQNLSASRPQDRQFILSSKKLLLSDSGFYLCAWGDIGLANYGYTFGSGTRLTVV.

This sequence joins TRBV20-1 and TRBJ1-1; no definite D call. Trimming shortened V by 6 bases and J by 12 bases, and 14 bases separated the two germline ends. Germline V gene lookup returns CDR1 DFQATT and CDR2 SNEGSKA (reference sequence). The CDR3 is 10 amino acids. The CDR3 nucleotides read TGCAGTGCCAACAGCGGGCCCTCTTTCTTT. Translating it yields CSANSGPSFF.

This chain joins TRBV7-8 and TRBJ2-1; D not resolved. Germline CDR1 reads SGHVS; CDR2 reads FQNEAQ. The V and J ends lost 5 bases and 6 bases respectively, with 5 bases between them. The CDR3 totals 11 residues. The CDR3 region is CASSLPNEQFF. For the CDR3, the DNA is TGTGCCAGCAGCCTCCCCAATGAGCAGTTCTTC.

This clone was seen more than once but under ten times. The V gene is TRBV27, the J gene TRBJ2-5; possibly TRBD2 for D (5 bases). Trimming took off 5 bases at V and 4 bases at J, with 11 bases between the two ends. The CDR3 consists of 13 residues. Germline loops: CDR1 MNHEY, CDR2 SMNVEV (reference sequence). The CDR3: CASSTLTRETQYF. The CDR3 DNA follows: TGTGCCAGCAGTACACTAACTAGAGAGACCCAGTACTTC.

This clone was detected a few times. V and J are TRBV7-3 and TRBJ2-7; D unresolved. V lost 5 bases to trimming and J lost 2 bases, with 4 bases between them. There are 11 residues in the CDR3. CDR1 and CDR2 (germline): SGHTA, FQGTGA. The DNA of the CDR3 is TGTGCCAGCAGCACACCCTACGAGCAGTACTTC. Translation gives CASSTPYEQYF.

The rearrangement joins TRBV29-1 to TRBJ1-4; D is possibly TRBD1 (6 bases). Trimming removed 5 bases at V and 5 bases at J, with 12 bases between. The CDR3 is 13 amino acids. The V gene's germline CDR1 is SQVTM and CDR2 ANQGSEA. The CDR3, as DNA: TGCAGCGTTAGGACAGTGCTGAATGAAAAACTGTTTTTT. Its protein is CSVRTVLNEKLFF.

CDR3 protein: CASSPLHNRLAATDTQYF. The CDR3 nucleotides read TGTGCCAGCTCACCCCTCCACAATAGACTAGCAGCGACAGATACGCAGTATTTT. The chain couples TRBV18 to TRBJ2-3, with TRBD2 matching over 7 bases. Germline V gives CDR1 KGHSH, CDR2 LQKENI. The junction had 15 bases not matched to a gene; V was cut back by 3 bases and J by 3 bases. CDR3 size: 18 residues.

The chain uses TRBV11-2 and TRBJ2-7; 7 nucleotides align to TRBD2. CDR3 length: 14 residues. Looked up from germline, CDR1 is SGHAT and CDR2 is FQNNGV. Trimming cost V 5 bases and J 2 bases; bases outside gene matches: 6. The CDR3: CASSGRDYAYEQYF. In nucleotides, the CDR3 is TGTGCCAGCAGCGGCCGGGACTACGCCTACGAGCAGTACTTC.

In this sample, this clone turned up a few times. This CDR3 is CASSPLGQAGNNNEQFF. CDR3 sequence (DNA): TGTGCCAGCAGCCCCCTAGGGCAAGCGGGGAACAACAATGAGCAGTTCTTC. The chain is built from TRBV11-2 and TRBJ2-1; 7 positions match TRBD2. Germline-derived CDR1 and CDR2 are SGHAT and FQNNGV. The CDR3 length is 17 residues. The V gene end was trimmed by 5 bases and the J gene end by 5 bases; junction bases not matched to a gene: 15.

The CDR3 DNA is TGTGCCAGCAGCTTAGGGCCCCTGGGGGCTTACGAGCAGTACTTC. Translated: CASSLGPLGAYEQYF. J is TRBJ2-7 and V is TRBV7-2; maybe TRBD1 (6 bases). From germline, CDR1 is SGHTA and CDR2 FQGNSA. The ends were cut back, 1 base at V and 4 bases at J, with 14 bases in the middle. The length of the CDR3 is 15 residues.